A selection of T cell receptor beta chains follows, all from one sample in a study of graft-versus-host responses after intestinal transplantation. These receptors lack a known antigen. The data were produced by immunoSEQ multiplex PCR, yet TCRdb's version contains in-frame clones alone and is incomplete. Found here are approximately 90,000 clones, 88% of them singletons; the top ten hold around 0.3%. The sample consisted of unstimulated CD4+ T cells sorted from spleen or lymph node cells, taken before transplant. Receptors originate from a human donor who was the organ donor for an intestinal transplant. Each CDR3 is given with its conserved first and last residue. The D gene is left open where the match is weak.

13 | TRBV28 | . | CASSWDIVYGYTF
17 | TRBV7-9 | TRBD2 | CASSFQSLAGGPAWQFF
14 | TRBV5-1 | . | CASSLQGIPYEQYF
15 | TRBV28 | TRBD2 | CASSLGPGRRYEQYF
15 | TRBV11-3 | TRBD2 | CASSPREGREETQYF
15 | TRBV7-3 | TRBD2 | CASSLRGGTSYEQYF
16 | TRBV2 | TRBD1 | CASRSGMDRAGEKLFF
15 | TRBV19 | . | CASSITAGDNEKLFF
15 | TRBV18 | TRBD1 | CASSPETGEGYGYTF
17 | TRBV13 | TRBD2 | CASSLAPLAGFTDTQYF
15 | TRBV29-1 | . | CSVTDRNLAKNIQYF
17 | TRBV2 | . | CASSPTLDRSSYNEQFF
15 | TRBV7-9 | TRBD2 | CASSLASGDYNEQFF
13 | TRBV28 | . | CASSLRVNYGYTF
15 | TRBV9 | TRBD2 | CASSRLADNYNEQFF
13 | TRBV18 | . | CASSPSPSGNQYF
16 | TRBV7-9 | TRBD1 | CASSLAGQVLGNTIYF
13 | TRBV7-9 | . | CASSSGGVQPQHF